These 3 T cell receptor beta chains originate from one sample sequenced in a study of vaccination and CD4 T cells after COVID-19. Their antigen targets remain unknown. Sequenced with the Oncomine TCR Beta short-read assay was DNA taken from cultured CD4+ T cells. Each CDR3 protein is one row after TCRdb ran MiXCR on the PCR reads. Of about 20,000 distinct CDR3 sequences listed, under 30% were seen once; the top ten hold 9.5% to 13%. Treatment indicated: roughly 11-day PBMC culture with coronavirus spike peptide pools or control peptides (ViraFEST assay). Material for sequencing was cultured CD4+ T cells from blood. The receptors were sampled from a human donor with COVID-19.

This clonotype was counted only a few times. The chain couples TRBV7-9 to TRBJ2-7, with D perhaps TRBD2 (5 bases). V shed 5 bases and J shed 3 bases, with 11 bases lying between them. CDR1 is SEHNR and CDR2 is FQNEAQ in the germline V gene (reference sequence). This CDR3 contains 13 residues. The CDR3 bases are TGTGCCAGCAGCCGTCCCGGAGGCTACGAGCAGTACTTC. Translation gives CASSRPGGYEQYF.

CDR3 sequence reads: CASSILAGGLGRQETQYF. CDR3 sequence (DNA): TGTGCCAGTAGTATCCTAGCGGGGGGGCTCGGTCGGCAAGAGACCCAGTACTTC. The chain is built from TRBV19 and TRBJ2-5, with TRBD2 identical over 12 bases. This CDR3 spans 18 amino acids. The V and J ends lost 3 bases and 2 bases, in that order; junction bases with no gene match: 10. Germline values: CDR1 LNHDA, CDR2 SQIVND (reference sequence).

Only a few counts were recorded for this clonotype. CDR3 nucleotide sequence: TGTGCCACCAGGCCGGGGGCCGGCACCGGGGAGCTGTTTTTT. It codes for CATRPGAGTGELFF. The chain recombines TRBV24-1 with TRBJ2-2; D tentatively fits TRBD1 or TRBD2 (6 bases each). CDR1 and CDR2 from the germline V gene are KGHDR and SFDVKD. V was shortened by 7 bases and J by 4 bases, with 12 bases between the two germline ends. The CDR3 has 14 amino acids.